This is a list of T cell receptor beta chains from one sample in a study of vaccination and CD4 T cells after COVID-19. No cognate antigen is known for these TCRs. Each CDR3 protein is one row after TCRdb ran MiXCR on the PCR reads. The table lists about 14,000 distinct CDR3 sequences, about 33% of them singletons. Here the sequenced sample was CD4+ T cells from blood, cultured in vitro, taken after SARS-CoV-2 vaccination. These receptors all come from a human donor who had recovered from COVID-19. Each CDR3 is given with its conserved first and last residue. A D gene is named only where the DNA matches it firmly. A row's size may be missing; if present it is once, few, many or a size class.

CDR3 DNA: TGTGCCAGCAGCTTTTTTGGCGGGACTAATGAAAAACTGTTTTTT
CDR3 protein: CASSFFGGTNEKLFF
J gene: TRBJ1-4
V gene: TRBV7-2
D gene: .
clone size: once

CDR3 DNA: TGTGCCAGCAGTCCGAGGGCTAGCGGGAGGAACACCGGGGAGCTGTTTTTT
CDR3 protein: CASSPRASGRNTGELFF
J gene: TRBJ2-2
V gene: TRBV11-3
D gene: TRBD2
clone size: few

CDR3 DNA: TGCGCCAGCGGGACAGGGGGCGGGGAGCAGTTCTTC
CDR3 protein: CASGTGGGEQFF
J gene: TRBJ2-1
V gene: TRBV10-2
D gene: TRBD1
clone size: few

CDR3 DNA: TGTGCCAGCAGCTTAAAGTACTACGAGCAGTACTTC
CDR3 protein: CASSLKYYEQYF
J gene: TRBJ2-7
V gene: TRBV7-2
D gene: .
clone size: .

CDR3 DNA: TGCGCCAGCAGCTTGGGTCTATCCAACTATGGCTACACCTTC
CDR3 protein: CASSLGLSNYGYTF
J gene: TRBJ1-2
V gene: TRBV5-1
D gene: .
clone size: .

CDR3 DNA: TGTGCCAGCAGCCAGAGCGGGAGGGTGGATACGCAGTATTTT
CDR3 protein: CASSQSGRVDTQYF
J gene: TRBJ2-3
V gene: TRBV7-2
D gene: TRBD2
clone size: large

CDR3 DNA: TGTGCCAGCAGCTTAGGTTCAGGGGTTGGGTTCTTAGGCAATCAGCCCCAGCATTTT
CDR3 protein: CASSLGSGVGFLGNQPQHF
J gene: TRBJ1-5
V gene: TRBV7-2
D gene: .
clone size: .

CDR3 DNA: TGTGCCAGCAGTTTATACACAGTCCGTGGGCGCTACGAGCAGTACTTC
CDR3 protein: CASSLYTVRGRYEQYF
J gene: TRBJ2-7
V gene: TRBV28
D gene: .
clone size: few

CDR3 DNA: TGTGCCAGCAGGGAATTAAGCTCCTACAATGAGCAGTTCTTC
CDR3 protein: CASRELSSYNEQFF
J gene: TRBJ2-1
V gene: TRBV6-1
D gene: .
clone size: .

CDR3 DNA: TGTGCCAGCAGCTTCGCCATAGACAGGGCATTCAACGAGCAGTACTTC
CDR3 protein: CASSFAIDRAFNEQYF
J gene: TRBJ2-7
V gene: TRBV11-2
D gene: TRBD1
clone size: few

CDR3 DNA: TGTGCCAGCAGCTTAGCGAGGGACTACGGGCCCCAGCATTTT
CDR3 protein: CASSLARDYGPQHF
J gene: TRBJ1-5
V gene: TRBV7-2
D gene: .
clone size: .

CDR3 DNA: TGTGCCAGCAGCCTCAACTCCGGGACAGGGTATACGTACACCTTC
CDR3 protein: CASSLNSGTGYTYTF
J gene: TRBJ1-2
V gene: TRBV7-2
D gene: TRBD1
clone size: .

CDR3 DNA: TGTGCCAGCAGTACCTGGACTAGTTTAAACACCGGCGAGCTGTTTTTT
CDR3 protein: CASSTWTSLNTGELFF
J gene: TRBJ2-2
V gene: TRBV6-2/TRBV6-3
D gene: TRBD2
clone size: .

CDR3 DNA: TGTGCCAGCAGCTTGGAAGGGGGCTATGGCTACACCTTC
CDR3 protein: CASSLEGGYGYTF
J gene: TRBJ1-2
V gene: TRBV11-3
D gene: .
clone size: .

CDR3 DNA: TGTGCCAGCAGCTTATATGGGACAGGGCGATACGAGCAGTACTTC
CDR3 protein: CASSLYGTGRYEQYF
J gene: TRBJ2-7
V gene: TRBV7-2
D gene: TRBD1
clone size: .

CDR3 DNA: TGTGCCACCAGCAGAGAACCGGGAGCCCGGGAGAATCAGTTCTTC
CDR3 protein: CATSREPGARENQFF
J gene: TRBJ2-1
V gene: TRBV15
D gene: .
clone size: .

CDR3 DNA: TGTGCCAGCAGTTCCCCAAAGCGGACCTACAATGAGCAGTTCTTC
CDR3 protein: CASSSPKRTYNEQFF
J gene: TRBJ2-1
V gene: TRBV6-2/TRBV6-3
D gene: .
clone size: few

CDR3 DNA: TGTGCCAGCAGCCCTTTTCACGGGAGCGAGGGATACATTCAGTACTTC
CDR3 protein: CASSPFHGSEGYIQYF
J gene: TRBJ2-4
V gene: TRBV14
D gene: .
clone size: .

CDR3 DNA: TGTGCCAGCACTCGACAGATAATGCACAGCACAGATACGCAGTATTTT
CDR3 protein: CASTRQIMHSTDTQYF
J gene: TRBJ2-3
V gene: TRBV11-2
D gene: .
clone size: .

CDR3 DNA: TGTGCCAGCAGCTTAGATGGAGCTGGCACAGATACGCAGTATTTT
CDR3 protein: CASSLDGAGTDTQYF
J gene: TRBJ2-3
V gene: TRBV7-9
D gene: .
clone size: .

CDR3 DNA: TGTGCCAGCAGCCAGGGGTCCGGGCCATACGAGCAGTACTTC
CDR3 protein: CASSQGSGPYEQYF
J gene: TRBJ2-7
V gene: TRBV6-2/TRBV6-3
D gene: .
clone size: few

CDR3 DNA: TGTGCCAGCAGCCCGTACCAAGAGACCCAGTACTTC
CDR3 protein: CASSPYQETQYF
J gene: TRBJ2-5
V gene: TRBV7-2
D gene: .
clone size: .

CDR3 DNA: TGTGCCAGCCACCCCTGGGGAGTTTCCAGCACAGATACGCAGTATTTT
CDR3 protein: CASHPWGVSSTDTQYF
J gene: TRBJ2-3
V gene: TRBV28
D gene: .
clone size: .

CDR3 DNA: TGTGCCAGCAGGAGGAGACGACAGGATAACTATGGCTACACCTTC
CDR3 protein: CASRRRRQDNYGYTF
J gene: TRBJ1-2
V gene: TRBV6-1
D gene: .
clone size: .

CDR3 DNA: TGCAGTGCTAGAGTTCAGGGAGTCGAAAAACTGTTTTTT
CDR3 protein: CSARVQGVEKLFF
J gene: TRBJ1-4
V gene: TRBV20-1
D gene: .
clone size: .

CDR3 DNA: TGTGCTAGCAGCCCCCACAGCGGGAGGGCCTGGGAGACCCAGTACTTC
CDR3 protein: CASSPHSGRAWETQYF
J gene: TRBJ2-5
V gene: TRBV7-7
D gene: TRBD2
clone size: medium-sized

CDR3 DNA: TGTGCCAGCAGCCGCGACCGGGACTACCCTCGGGAGCAGTACTTC
CDR3 protein: CASSRDRDYPREQYF
J gene: TRBJ2-7
V gene: TRBV5-5
D gene: TRBD2
clone size: .

CDR3 DNA: TGTGCCAGCAGCTCCGACCTAGCGGCCCGTTATAACACCGGGGAGCTGTTTTTT
CDR3 protein: CASSSDLAARYNTGELFF
J gene: TRBJ2-2
V gene: TRBV11-2
D gene: TRBD2
clone size: .

CDR3 DNA: TGTGCCAGTAGTATCCGCCTAGGGACAGGGGGAGATGAGCAGTTCTTC
CDR3 protein: CASSIRLGTGGDEQFF
J gene: TRBJ2-1
V gene: TRBV19
D gene: TRBD1
clone size: few

CDR3 DNA: TGTGCCAGCAGGCCCCGAGGAAAGGACGAGCAGTACTTC
CDR3 protein: CASRPRGKDEQYF
J gene: TRBJ2-7
V gene: TRBV6-2/TRBV6-3
D gene: .
clone size: .

CDR3 DNA: TGTGCCAGCAGGACTTCCCTGGCGACAGGGGGCAGGGGCAATGAGCAGTTCTTC
CDR3 protein: CASRTSLATGGRGNEQFF
J gene: TRBJ2-1
V gene: TRBV11-2
D gene: TRBD1
clone size: .

CDR3 DNA: TGTGCCAGCAGGGTAAGCGGAACTACATACGAGCAGTACTTC
CDR3 protein: CASRVSGTTYEQYF
J gene: TRBJ2-7
V gene: TRBV2
D gene: .
clone size: .

CDR3 DNA: TGTGCCAGCAGCTTAAGGGGGACCAGCTCCTACGAGCAGTACTTC
CDR3 protein: CASSLRGTSSYEQYF
J gene: TRBJ2-7
V gene: TRBV11-3
D gene: .
clone size: .

CDR3 DNA: TGCAGTGCAAGTAAACCCACCTCTAGCGGCTACGAGCAGTACTTC
CDR3 protein: CSASKPTSSGYEQYF
J gene: TRBJ2-7
V gene: TRBV20-1
D gene: TRBD2
clone size: .

CDR3 DNA: TGTGCCAGCAGCGTAGCTACGACCGGGGAGCTGTTTTTT
CDR3 protein: CASSVATTGELFF
J gene: TRBJ2-2
V gene: TRBV9
D gene: .
clone size: .

CDR3 DNA: TGTGCCAGCAGTTACCCCGGGACTGCCCCGATGAACACTGAAGCTTTCTTT
CDR3 protein: CASSYPGTAPMNTEAFF
J gene: TRBJ1-1
V gene: TRBV6-5
D gene: .
clone size: .

CDR3 DNA: TGTGCCAGTAGTTCAAAGGCCGGGGGGAAGACAGATACGCAGTATTTT
CDR3 protein: CASSSKAGGKTDTQYF
J gene: TRBJ2-3
V gene: TRBV19
D gene: TRBD2
clone size: .

CDR3 DNA: TGTGCCAGCAGCGTAGGGGGGCGAGAGACCCAGTACTTC
CDR3 protein: CASSVGGRETQYF
J gene: TRBJ2-5
V gene: TRBV9
D gene: .
clone size: .

CDR3 DNA: TGTGCCAGCACCATAGAACCCTATGGCTACACCTTC
CDR3 protein: CASTIEPYGYTF
J gene: TRBJ1-2
V gene: TRBV28
D gene: .
clone size: few

CDR3 DNA: TGTGCCAGCAGTTACTGGAGGGGGGGACAGACGAATTCACCCCTCCACTTT
CDR3 protein: CASSYWRGGQTNSPLHF
J gene: TRBJ1-6
V gene: TRBV6-7
D gene: TRBD1
clone size: few

CDR3 DNA: TGTGCCAGCAGTTACGCGATGGGGTCAGCCGGGGCATTTTACAATCAGCCCCAGCATTTT
CDR3 protein: CASSYAMGSAGAFYNQPQHF
J gene: TRBJ1-5
V gene: TRBV6-2/TRBV6-3
D gene: .
clone size: few

CDR3 DNA: TGTGCCAGTAGTCCAGTTTGGAGCGGGGACTCCTACGAGCAGTACTTC
CDR3 protein: CASSPVWSGDSYEQYF
J gene: TRBJ2-7
V gene: TRBV19
D gene: TRBD2
clone size: .

CDR3 DNA: TGTGCCAGCAGTTGGGTGGGGTCCGGGGAGCTGTTTTTT
CDR3 protein: CASSWVGSGELFF
J gene: TRBJ2-2
V gene: TRBV27
D gene: .
clone size: .

CDR3 DNA: TGTGCCAGCAGCTTAGGGGGACACGAAAACATTCAGTACTTC
CDR3 protein: CASSLGGHENIQYF
J gene: TRBJ2-4
V gene: TRBV7-8
D gene: .
clone size: .

CDR3 DNA: TGTGCCAGCAGCCAAGCCCTACAGGGGGCACTGGAAGGCGGGGAGCTGTTTTTT
CDR3 protein: CASSQALQGALEGGELFF
J gene: TRBJ2-2
V gene: TRBV7-2
D gene: TRBD1
clone size: .

CDR3 DNA: TGTGCCAGCAGCTCAAGGACTAGCCCCGGATACGAGCAGTACTTC
CDR3 protein: CASSSRTSPGYEQYF
J gene: TRBJ2-7
V gene: TRBV7-9
D gene: TRBD2
clone size: .

CDR3 DNA: TGTGCCAGCTCTATGACCCAGGGATCTTTTTGGCAGCCCCAGCATTTT
CDR3 protein: CASSMTQGSFWQPQHF
J gene: TRBJ1-5
V gene: TRBV12-3/TRBV12-4
D gene: .
clone size: .

CDR3 DNA: TGTGCCAGCAGAGACAGGGCCTATGGGCCCCAGCATTTT
CDR3 protein: CASRDRAYGPQHF
J gene: TRBJ1-5
V gene: TRBV6-1
D gene: TRBD1
clone size: few

CDR3 DNA: TGTGCCTGGCAAAGCGGGAGGTATCGGGGCAATGAGCAGTTCTTC
CDR3 protein: CAWQSGRYRGNEQFF
J gene: TRBJ2-1
V gene: TRBV30
D gene: TRBD2
clone size: .

CDR3 DNA: TGTGCCAGCAGCTTGGTTTCTGATACGCAGTATTTT
CDR3 protein: CASSLVSDTQYF
J gene: TRBJ2-3
V gene: TRBV5-6
D gene: .
clone size: .

CDR3 DNA: TGCAGTCCAGACCCAGCTCGAGGGGGCTACACCTTC
CDR3 protein: CSPDPARGGYTF
J gene: TRBJ1-2
V gene: TRBV20-1
D gene: .
clone size: .

CDR3 DNA: TGTGCCAGCAGAACAACCGGGACTAGCGGGAGGGGACCTCACATTCAGTACTTC
CDR3 protein: CASRTTGTSGRGPHIQYF
J gene: TRBJ2-4
V gene: TRBV28
D gene: TRBD2
clone size: .

CDR3 DNA: TGCAGCGTTTCGGCGACCGGGGAGCTGTTTTTT
CDR3 protein: CSVSATGELFF
J gene: TRBJ2-2
V gene: TRBV29-1
D gene: .
clone size: .

CDR3 DNA: TGTGCCAGCAGAACCGGAAAGGACAGGAGCTCTGGGGCCAACGTCCTGACTTTC
CDR3 protein: CASRTGKDRSSGANVLTF
J gene: TRBJ2-6
V gene: TRBV28
D gene: TRBD1
clone size: .

CDR3 DNA: TGTGCCAGTAAAGACTCTGGGGCCAACGTCCTGACTTTC
CDR3 protein: CASKDSGANVLTF
J gene: TRBJ2-6
V gene: TRBV19
D gene: .
clone size: .

CDR3 DNA: TGTGCCAGCAGTTCACAGAGGGGGGGCGATACGCAGTATTTT
CDR3 protein: CASSSQRGGDTQYF
J gene: TRBJ2-3
V gene: TRBV6-5
D gene: .
clone size: .

CDR3 DNA: TGTGCCAGCAGGACAATGACTAGCGGAACGAATGAGCAGTTCTTC
CDR3 protein: CASRTMTSGTNEQFF
J gene: TRBJ2-1
V gene: TRBV5-4
D gene: TRBD2
clone size: .

CDR3 DNA: TGTGCCAGCAGCTTAGCGACAGGAGTAGCCAAAAACATTCAGTACTTC
CDR3 protein: CASSLATGVAKNIQYF
J gene: TRBJ2-4
V gene: TRBV7-9
D gene: .
clone size: .

CDR3 DNA: TGTGCCAGCAGCTTAAACGGACAGATTAGGGCTTTCTTT
CDR3 protein: CASSLNGQIRAFF
J gene: TRBJ1-1
V gene: TRBV7-3
D gene: .
clone size: .